This entry features one TCR beta chain sequence. This record belongs to a study of shared clonotypes between healthy human individuals. Sequencing used immunoSEQ multiplex PCR; TCRdb keeps in-frame clones, though not all of them. The top ten clones hold roughly 0.36% of a sample with fewer than 1.8 million clones, about 98.5% of them seen once. Deletions cut 7 bases from V and 5 bases from J, with 13 bases between. The CDR3 runs to 13 residues. CDR1 and CDR2 from the germline V gene are MNHEY and SMNVEV (reference sequence). This clonotype was obtained from a man aged 25 to 40 in good health. The gene calls are TRBV27 and TRBJ2-3; possible D gene TRBD2, 5 bases. The sequenced sample was naive CD4+ T cells sorted from blood. Subset meaning: CD45RA+ positively selected. CDR3: CASKRAPLDTQYF. Here the CDR3 DNA reads TGTGCCAGCAAGAGGGCTCCGTTAGATACGCAGTATTTT.